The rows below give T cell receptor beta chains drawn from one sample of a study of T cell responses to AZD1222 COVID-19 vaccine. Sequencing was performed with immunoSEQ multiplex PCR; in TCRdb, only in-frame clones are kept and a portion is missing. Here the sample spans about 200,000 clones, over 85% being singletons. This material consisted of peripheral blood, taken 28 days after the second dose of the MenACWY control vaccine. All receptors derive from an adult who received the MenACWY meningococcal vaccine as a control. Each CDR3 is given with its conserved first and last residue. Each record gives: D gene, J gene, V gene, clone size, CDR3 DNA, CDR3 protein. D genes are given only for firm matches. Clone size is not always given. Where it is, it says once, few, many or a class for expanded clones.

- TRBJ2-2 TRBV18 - TGTGCCAGCTCACCACCGCAGGGGTGGGGCACCGGGGAGCTGTTTTTT CASSPPQGWGTGELFF
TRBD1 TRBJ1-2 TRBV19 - TGTGCCACTTCCTCCCGGCAGGGGGCGGGTGGCTACACCTTC CATSSRQGAGGYTF
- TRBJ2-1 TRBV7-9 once TGTGCCAGCAGCTTAGCTGGCAGCCTAGGGGAGCAGTTCTTC CASSLAGSLGEQFF
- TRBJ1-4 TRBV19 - TGTGCCAGTGGCCTAGATACCAATGAAAAACTGTTTTTT CASGLDTNEKLFF
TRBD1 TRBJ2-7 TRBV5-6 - TGTGCCAGCAACCCTGGGACAGATCCTAACGAGCAGTACTTC CASNPGTDPNEQYF
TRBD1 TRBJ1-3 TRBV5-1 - TGCGCCAGCAGCCCGGCCGGGACAGCGACTGGAAACACCATATATTTT CASSPAGTATGNTIYF
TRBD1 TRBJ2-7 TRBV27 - TGTGCCAGCAGCGAGGGACAGGGAAAGACCTACGAGCAGTACTTC CASSEGQGKTYEQYF
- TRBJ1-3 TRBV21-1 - TGTGCCAGCAGCAGTCCGCTAGCCCTCTCTGGAAACACCATATATTTT CASSSPLALSGNTIYF
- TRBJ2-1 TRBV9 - TGTGCCAGCAGCGCCGGGACCCTGAATGAGCAGTTCTTC CASSAGTLNEQFF
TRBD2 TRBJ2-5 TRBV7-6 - TGTGCCAGCAGCCCGGGGCCCTCGGGACTACAAGAGACCCAGTACTTC CASSPGPSGLQETQYF
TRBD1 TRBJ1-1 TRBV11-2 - TGTGCCAGCAGCTTCTCTCTCCCGGGACAGGGATTCTACTCGGCTTTCTTT CASSFSLPGQGFYSAFF
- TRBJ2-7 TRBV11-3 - TGTGCCAGCAGCTTAGATGGGTACGAGCAGTACTTC CASSLDGYEQYF
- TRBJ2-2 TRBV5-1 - TGCGCCAGCAGCTTGTTGCGGGCTGAGGAGCTGTTTTTT CASSLLRAEELFF
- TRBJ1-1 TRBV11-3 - TGTGCCAGCAGCTTAGATTATTCCGGCACTGAAGCTTTCTTT CASSLDYSGTEAFF
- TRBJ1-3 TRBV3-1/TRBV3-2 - TGTGCCAGCAGCCAGGCAACGGCTAGAAACACCATATATTTT CASSQATARNTIYF
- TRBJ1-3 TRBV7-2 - TGTGCCAGCAGCCCGGGACTAGGGAGCTCTGGAAACACCATATATTTT CASSPGLGSSGNTIYF
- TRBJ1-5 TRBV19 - TGTGCCAGTAGTCTTTTACAGGGACCAAGCAATCAGCCCCAGCATTTT CASSLLQGPSNQPQHF
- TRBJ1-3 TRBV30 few TGTGCCCAAGAATTAAGCTCTGGAAACACCATATATTTT CAQELSSGNTIYF